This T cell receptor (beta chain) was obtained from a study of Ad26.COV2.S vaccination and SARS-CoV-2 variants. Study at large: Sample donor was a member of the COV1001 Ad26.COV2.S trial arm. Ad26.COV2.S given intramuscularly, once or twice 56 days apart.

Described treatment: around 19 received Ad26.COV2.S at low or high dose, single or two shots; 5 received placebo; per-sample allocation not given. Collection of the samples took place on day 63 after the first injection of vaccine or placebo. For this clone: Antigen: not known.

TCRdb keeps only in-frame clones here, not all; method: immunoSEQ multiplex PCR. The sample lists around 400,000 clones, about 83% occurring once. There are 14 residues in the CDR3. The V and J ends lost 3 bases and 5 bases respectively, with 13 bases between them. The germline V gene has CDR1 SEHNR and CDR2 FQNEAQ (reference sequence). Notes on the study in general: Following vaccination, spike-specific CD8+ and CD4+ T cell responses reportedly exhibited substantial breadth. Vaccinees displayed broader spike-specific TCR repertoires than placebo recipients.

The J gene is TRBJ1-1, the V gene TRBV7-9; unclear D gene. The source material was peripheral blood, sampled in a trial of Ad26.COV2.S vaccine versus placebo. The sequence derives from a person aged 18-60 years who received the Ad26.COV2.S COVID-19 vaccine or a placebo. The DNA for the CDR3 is TGTGCCAGCAGCTTTCCATCATTAGTTACTGAAGCTTTCTTT. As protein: CASSFPSLVTEAFF.